This TCR beta chain was sequenced for a study of blood T cell repertoires in COVID-19. Study overall: Samples came from the United States, Italy and Spain, spanning acute and convalescent COVID-19. Sample material is recorded as cDNA or gDNA derived from T cells, B-cell-depleted T cells, or PBMCs.

The CDR3 covers 13 residues. V dropped 3 bases and J dropped 3 bases, with 9 bases sitting between them. Per the germline V gene, CDR1 is MNHEY and CDR2 is SVGAGI. Only in-frame clones appear in the TCRdb table, and some are missing; sequencing was by immunoSEQ multiplex PCR. The repertoire has about 15,000 clones, around three quarters of them found once; the top ten carry roughly 31%. J is TRBJ2-7 and V is TRBV6-5; D remains unclear. The TCR sequence derives from a man between 65 and 85 years old with active or convalescent COVID-19. Sample: peripheral blood. The CDR3 nucleotides are TGTGCCAGCAGTTATTCTACAGACTACGAGCAGTACTTC. Translation: CASSYSTDYEQYF.